The 11 T cell receptor beta chains below all came from one sample that was sequenced in a study of blood T cells in healthy people across ages. Alongside a J-beta primer mix, a sample-barcoded 5' primer served in a second PCR lasting about 7 to 12 cycles. TCRdb reprocessed the 5' RACE reads via MiXCR and lists one record per CDR3 protein. The sample records around 990,000 distinct CDR3 sequences, roughly two fifths being singletons. Input material: blood. The receptors here all came from a young man in good health.

As concerns this clonotype: One end of the junction fails to match germline, which may point to a read error. The V call is TRBV29-1, the J call TRBJ2-7; D is unresolved. Germline values: CDR1 SQVTM, CDR2 ANQGSEA. This CDR3 is 12 amino acids long. The CDR3 region has the DNA TGCGGCGTTGGTTTCAGAACCTACGAGCAGTACTTC. As protein: CGVGFRTYEQYF.

The J gene is TRBJ2-5, the V gene TRBV6-2 or TRBV6-3; unclear D gene. CDR1 and CDR2 from the germline V gene are MNHEY and SVGEGT. Trimming removed 5 bases from V and 5 bases from J, with 12 bases in between. The CDR3 totals 13 residues. Here the CDR3 DNA reads TGTGCCAGCAGTGGATCGGTCGGGGAGACCCAGTACTTC. Protein sequence: CASSGSVGETQYF.

V is TRBV7-8 and J is TRBJ2-1; no reliable D call. Trimming stripped 5 bases from V and 2 bases from J, with 7 bases between. The CDR3 contains 13 residues. The V gene's germline CDR1 is SGHVS and CDR2 FQNEAQ. CDR3 residues: CASSRKAYNEQFF. For the CDR3, the DNA is TGTGCCAGCAGCCGAAAAGCCTACAATGAGCAGTTCTTC.

The gene calls are TRBV20-1 and TRBJ2-7; 7 bases align to TRBD1. This CDR3 spans 15 amino acids. The germline V gene encodes CDR1 DFQATT and CDR2 SNEGSKA (reference sequence). With 0 bases clipped from V and 0 bases from J, the junction kept 5 bases outside the gene matches. CDR3 residues: CSARDGDSPSYEQYF. CDR3 DNA: TGCAGTGCTAGAGATGGGGACAGCCCCTCCTACGAGCAGTACTTC.

The J gene is TRBJ2-1, the V gene TRBV20-1; 10 bases are a match to TRBD1. This CDR3 has 14 residues. Trimming cost V 1 base and J 5 bases; bases outside gene matches: 2. Germline CDR1 and CDR2: DFQATT and SNEGSKA (reference sequence). CDR3 residues: CSARVGQGDNEQFF. Here the CDR3 DNA reads TGCAGTGCTAGAGTAGGACAGGGGGACAATGAGCAGTTCTTC.

This chain connects TRBV7-2 to TRBJ1-1, with D hard to call. V was shortened by 1 base and J by 1 base, with 7 bases between the two germline ends. There are 14 residues in the CDR3. Germline V lookup: CDR1 SGHTA, CDR2 FQGNSA. DNA for the CDR3: TGTGCCAGCAGCTTAGAAGAGGCGAACACTGAAGCTTTCTTT. Translating gives CASSLEEANTEAFF.

The chain combines TRBV20-1 with TRBJ1-1, with D unclear. Germline assignment: CDR1 DFQATT and CDR2 SNEGSKA (reference sequence). This CDR3 is built from 13 residues. Trimming took off 2 bases at V and 2 bases at J, with 9 bases between the two ends. The CDR3 protein is CSARSVSNTEAFF. Written as DNA, the CDR3 is TGCAGTGCTAGAAGCGTCAGTAACACTGAAGCTTTCTTT.

This chain uses TRBV2 with TRBJ1-5; no clear D. The V and J ends lost 6 bases and 1 base respectively, with 7 bases between them. The germline V gene encodes CDR1 SNHLY and CDR2 FYNNEI. This CDR3 spans 13 amino acids. This CDR3 is CASSKQSNQPQHF. The CDR3 bases are TGTGCCAGCAGCAAACAGAGCAATCAGCCCCAGCATTTT.

This clonotype has only a few counts. The V call is TRBV6-6, the J call TRBJ1-1, with D possibly being TRBD1 (5 bases). The germline gives CDR1 MNHNY, CDR2 SVGAGI (reference sequence). V gave up 4 bases and J gave up 1 base, with 13 bases separating them. This CDR3 spans 15 amino acids. CDR3 residues: CASSLLRGRNTEAFF. The CDR3, as DNA: TGTGCCAGCAGTTTACTCCGGGGGAGGAACACTGAAGCTTTCTTT.

The V gene is TRBV27, the J gene TRBJ2-7; TRBD1 agrees at 8 bases. The V and J ends lost 6 bases and 2 bases, in that order; junction bases with no gene match: 12. Germline CDR1 MNHEY, CDR2 SMNVEV (reference sequence). The CDR3 runs to 16 residues. The CDR3 loop reads CASSLRPGQDTYEQYF. The CDR3 DNA is TGTGCCAGCAGCCTACGACCGGGACAGGATACCTACGAGCAGTACTTC.

This clonotype showed up many times. This chain connects TRBV4-1 to TRBJ1-4; TRBD1 might be the D (5 bases). Germline lookup yields CDR1 MGHRA and CDR2 YSYEKL. The ends were cut back, 4 bases at V and 6 bases at J, with 12 bases in the middle. The CDR3 length is 14 residues. The CDR3 protein is CASSLRQGDEKLFF. CDR3 in DNA: TGCGCCAGCAGCCTACGGCAGGGAGATGAAAAACTGTTTTTT.